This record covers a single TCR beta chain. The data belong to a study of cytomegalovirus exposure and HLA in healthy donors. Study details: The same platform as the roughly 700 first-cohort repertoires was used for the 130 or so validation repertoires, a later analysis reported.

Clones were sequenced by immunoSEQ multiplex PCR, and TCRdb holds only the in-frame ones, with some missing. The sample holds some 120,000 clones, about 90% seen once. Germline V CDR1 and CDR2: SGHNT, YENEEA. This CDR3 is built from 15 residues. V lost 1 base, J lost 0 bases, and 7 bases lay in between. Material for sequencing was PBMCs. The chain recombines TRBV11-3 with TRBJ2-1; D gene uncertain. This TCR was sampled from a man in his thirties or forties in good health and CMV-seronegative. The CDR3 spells CASSLGESSYNEQFF. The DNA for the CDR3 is TGTGCCAGCAGCTTAGGAGAGAGCTCCTACAATGAGCAGTTCTTC.